This T cell receptor (beta chain) derives from a study of immunodeficiency (dated by TCRdb to the late 2010s). For the study in its entirety: The repertoires were analyzed to search for VDJ recombination defects and oligoclonality.

Note on this clone: Its recognized antigen is unknown. No clone much larger than this one lies a single base away; base qualities are absent.

The CDR3 runs 13 residues from the cysteine to the phenylalanine. Only the CDR3 DNA stays, 39 bases, in frame from base 1. V is pared back by 8 bases and J by 9 bases, with 17 bases lying between the germline termini. The germline V gene supplies CDR1 SNHLY and CDR2 FYNNEI. Summary of the overall study and its limitations: Severe oligoclonality, judged by top-100 and total clonotype frequencies, was seen in patient CD8+ but not CD4+ T cells. Restricted TRB V-J pairing and lower productive entropy were observed in patient CD8+ T cells compared with control CD8+ T cells. Entropy comparisons showed n=3 (open circles) for patients versus healthy controls; a thymic development effect was only suggested as possible.

CD3+CD8+ T cells were sorted from fresh PBMCs before TCR sequencing. After extraction using the QIAamp DNA Blood Mini Kit, genomic DNA was sent off for immunoSEQ repertoire analysis. Multiplex PCR was used to amplify CDR3 regions from a standard amount of genomic DNA template. PCR products were sequenced on an Illumina platform. Per the source publication's procedure: Sequences were mapped to a reference, using V, D and J gene definitions from IMGT. To get rid of PCR and sequencing errors, closely related sequences were merged using a nearest-neighbor clustering algorithm. V, D and J usage in productive unique and total sequences was analyzed using ImmunoSEQ Analyzer tools and R version 3.6.1. Held by TCRdb, this immuneACCESS table contains in-frame sequences only and omits some clones. Under half of the omission traces to an unresolved V gene where checked; the cause of the rest is unknown. Clonal size and the V and J genes are those of that table, whereas D and trimming came from the DNA. In this sample the table shows thousands of clones, about 91% of which occur a single time. The leading ten clones occupy more than 10% of the sample.

The TCR comes from a human donor in good health. Rearrangement joined TRBV2 to TRBJ1-5; no confident D gene assignment can be made. Sequenced sample: CD8+ T cells from blood. The CDR3 protein sequence reads: CASGEASGRPQHF. The sequenced DNA is TGTGCCAGCGGGGAGGCGAGCGGGCGGCCCCAGCATTTT.